This entry lists 22 T cell receptor beta chains sequenced from one sample in a study of blood T cell repertoires in COVID-19. Method: immunoSEQ multiplex PCR; TCRdb's copy keeps in-frame clones and lacks some. The sample lists fewer than 400,000 clones; 87% were seen once. The sample taken for sequencing was PBMCs or T cells enriched from blood (not recorded which). The receptors stem from a woman aged 50 to 60 who had recovered from COVID-19.

This clone was seen more than once but under ten times. J is TRBJ2-7 and V is TRBV25-1; TRBD1 agrees at 7 bases. The junction had 5 bases not matched to a gene; V was cut back by 6 bases and J by 6 bases. Germline CDR1 MGHDK, CDR2 SYGVNS. CDR3 length equals 12 residues. The CDR3 nucleotides are TGTGCCAGCAGATTAGGGGGCGGCGAGCAGTACTTC. The encoded protein is CASRLGGGEQYF.

The chain recombines TRBV9 with TRBJ1-2; a possible D gene is TRBD1 (6 bases). V lost 4 bases and J 6 bases, leaving 13 bases between the germline ends. Per the germline V gene, CDR1 is SGDLS and CDR2 is YYNGEE. CDR3 length equals 13 residues. Here the CDR3 DNA reads TGTGCCAGCAGCCCATCCGGGACAAATGGCTACACCTTC. Protein: CASSPSGTNGYTF. The full variable domain, rest sourced from reference TRBV9 and TRBJ1-2, is DSGVTQTPKHLITATGQRVTLRCSPRSGDLSVYWYQQSLDQGLQFLIQYYNGEERAKGNILERFSAQQFPDLHSELNLSSLELGDSALYFCASSPSGTNGYTFGSGTRLTVV.

This clone was observed a single time. The chain uses TRBV7-9 and TRBJ2-3; D call uncertain. The V end lost 1 base, the J end lost 0 bases, and 8 bases lay between the germline ends. CDR3 length: 15 residues. Looked up from germline, CDR1 is SEHNR and CDR2 is FQNEAQ (reference sequence). The CDR3 nucleotides read TGTGCCAGCAGCTTAGTCCTACCTAGCACAGATACGCAGTATTTT. This sequence encodes CASSLVLPSTDTQYF. The whole variable domain, remainder taken from reference TRBV7-9 and TRBJ2-3, is DTGVSQNPRHKITKRGQNVTFRCDPISEHNRLYWYRQTLGQGPEFLTYFQNEAQLEKSRLLSDRFSAERPKGSFSTLEIQRTEQGDSAMYLCASSLVLPSTDTQYFGPGTRLTVL.

In this sample, this clone turned up a few times. This rearrangement joins TRBV28 to TRBJ1-3, with D perhaps TRBD1 (5 bases). The CDR3 has 16 amino acids. Looked up from germline, CDR1 is MDHEN and CDR2 is SYDVKM. The ends were cut back, 7 bases at V and 2 bases at J, with 18 bases in the middle. The CDR3 nucleotides are TGTGCCAGCACCCGACAGCGGGGAGGTACTGGAAACACCATATATTTT. Translation gives CASTRQRGGTGNTIYF.

This sequence joins TRBV7-2 and TRBJ2-2; a weak D match, TRBD2 (6 bases). The V end lost 3 bases, the J end lost 4 bases, and 9 bases lay between the germline ends. The germline CDR1 and CDR2 sequences are SGHTA and FQGNSA. This CDR3 has 14 amino acids. This CDR3 is CASSLGGSTGELFF. The CDR3 DNA follows: TGTGCCAGCAGCTTGGGGGGTAGCACCGGGGAGCTGTTTTTT.

The chain has TRBV25-1 and TRBJ1-6; D remains ambiguous. The CDR3 covers 14 residues. Trimming removed 2 bases from V and 9 bases from J, with 11 bases in between. Germline CDR1 and CDR2: MGHDK and SYGVNS. The DNA of the CDR3 is TGTGCCAGCAGTGAAAGTGGGAGGGCTTCACCCCTCCACTTT. This encodes CASSESGRASPLHF.

This chain links TRBV4-1 with TRBJ1-5, with 9 bases lining up with TRBD1. After removal of 0 bases from V and 6 bases from J, the junction contained 3 bases not matched to a gene. Germline loops: CDR1 MGHRA, CDR2 YSYEKL. The length of the CDR3 is 15 residues. CDR3 nucleotide sequence: TGCGCCAGCAGCCAAGATACAGGGGGCGGTCAGCCCCAGCATTTT. This codes for CASSQDTGGGQPQHF.

This clone was seen only once. The V gene is TRBV5-6, the J gene TRBJ1-2, with D possibly matching TRBD1 (5 bases). The CDR3 is 17 residues long. Germline loops: CDR1 SGHDT, CDR2 YYEEEE. V was pared by 2 bases and J by 4 bases, with 21 bases between. Here the CDR3 DNA reads TGTGCCAGCAGCTTCACCACGGACATTTCCAGGGTCTATGGCTACACCTTC. Amino acid sequence: CASSFTTDISRVYGYTF.

This sequence joins TRBV18 and TRBJ2-1, with D maybe TRBD1 (5 bases). The germline gives CDR1 KGHSH, CDR2 LQKENI. CDR3 length: 14 residues. V was shortened by 3 bases and J by 9 bases, with 15 bases between the two germline ends. Here the CDR3 DNA reads TGTGCCAGCTCACCGCTGACCAGCCAGGGTGAGCAGTTCTTC. It translates to CASSPLTSQGEQFF.

This chain joins TRBV28 and TRBJ1-4, with a tentative D call TRBD1 (5 bases). V was clipped by 3 bases and J by 8 bases, with 13 bases between them. This CDR3 comprises 14 residues. Per germline, CDR1 MDHEN and CDR2 SYDVKM. The CDR3 here is CASSLSGREEKLFF. DNA for the CDR3: TGTGCCAGCAGTTTGTCAGGGCGGGAAGAAAAACTGTTTTTT.

This clone appeared once. This rearrangement joins TRBV12-3 or TRBV12-4 to TRBJ2-1; the D gene is possibly TRBD1 (5 bases). V shed 7 bases and J shed 8 bases, with 15 bases lying between them. The CDR3 runs to 13 residues. The CDR3 loop reads CASTLDTIHEQFF. DNA of the CDR3: TGTGCCAGCACCCTGGACACGATCCATGAGCAGTTCTTC.

The chain has TRBV20-1 and TRBJ1-6; D unresolved. The CDR3 is 10 residues long. The V end was cut by 6 bases, the J end by 15 bases, with 12 bases between. Germline CDR1 and CDR2: DFQATT and SNEGSKA (reference sequence). In DNA form, the CDR3 reads TGCAGTGCCCTAGGCCAGCTCCTCCACTTT. It yields the protein CSALGQLLHF.

This sequence joins TRBV7-2 and TRBJ1-1; D unclear. The CDR3 consists of 14 residues. V was trimmed by 3 bases and J by 5 bases, leaving 13 bases between them. Germline V gene lookup returns CDR1 SGHTA and CDR2 FQGNSA. CDR3 protein: CASSFWESGTEAFF. The DNA of the CDR3 is TGTGCCAGCAGCTTTTGGGAGTCCGGGACTGAAGCTTTCTTT.

This chain joins TRBV9 and TRBJ1-2; D gene unclear. Germline V CDR1 and CDR2: SGDLS, YYNGEE. Trimming stripped 4 bases from V and 4 bases from J, with 11 bases between. This CDR3 region has 13 residues. The CDR3 is CASSPEEIYGYTF. Here the CDR3 DNA reads TGTGCCAGCAGCCCAGAAGAAATCTATGGCTACACCTTC. Drawing the rest from reference TRBV9 and TRBJ1-2, the complete variable domain is DSGVTQTPKHLITATGQRVTLRCSPRSGDLSVYWYQQSLDQGLQFLIQYYNGEERAKGNILERFSAQQFPDLHSELNLSSLELGDSALYFCASSPEEIYGYTFGSGTRLTVV.

This chain connects TRBV4-1 to TRBJ2-7; TRBD1 matches at 12 bases. Trimming took 8 bases from V and 5 from J; bases not matched to a gene: 1. Germline V gives CDR1 MGHRA, CDR2 YSYEKL. The CDR3 is 12 amino acids. In DNA form, the CDR3 reads TGCGCCAGCGGGACAGGGGGCCACGAGCAGTACTTC. Translation: CASGTGGHEQYF.

V and J are TRBV7-9 and TRBJ1-1; no firm D call. The CDR3 totals 11 residues. V was pared by 7 bases and J by 3 bases, with 6 bases between. Per the germline V gene, CDR1 is SEHNR and CDR2 is FQNEAQ (reference sequence). CDR3 loop: CASNTDTEAFF. In DNA form, the CDR3 reads TGTGCCAGCAACACCGACACTGAAGCTTTCTTT.

This clone was detected only once. The chain carries TRBV12-3 or TRBV12-4 and TRBJ1-1; D uncertain. Trimming left V 6 bases short and J 3 bases short, with 11 bases between. The CDR3 has 13 residues. The CDR3 here is CASRYGEYTEAFF. As DNA, the CDR3 is TGTGCCAGCAGATATGGGGAGTACACTGAAGCTTTCTTT.

V usage is TRBV7-6 and J usage is TRBJ1-4; possible D gene TRBD1, 6 bases. V lost 4 bases and J lost 6, with 15 bases in between. The germline V gene has CDR1 SGHVS and CDR2 FNYEAQ. The CDR3 has 15 residues. The CDR3: CASSSQRGRDEKLFF. CDR3 DNA: TGTGCCAGCAGCTCGCAAAGGGGGAGGGATGAAAAACTGTTTTTT.

The chain has TRBV18 and TRBJ1-1; no clear D. The CDR3 has 12 amino acids. Germline loops: CDR1 KGHSH, CDR2 LQKENI. Trimming took 4 bases from V and 1 from J, leaving 4 bases between them. CDR3: CASSRQNTEAFF. The CDR3 coding sequence is TGTGCCAGCTCACGACAGAACACTGAAGCTTTCTTT.

The chain employs TRBV7-9 and TRBJ2-1; 9 bases align to TRBD2. This CDR3 has 14 residues. V lost 3 bases to trimming and J lost 8 bases; unmatched junction nucleotides: 5. Germline V gene sequence: CDR1 SEHNR, CDR2 FQNEAQ (reference sequence). CDR3 in DNA: TGTGCCAGCAGCTTTAGCGGGGGTCTCGATGAGCAGTTCTTC. It yields the protein CASSFSGGLDEQFF.

The chain is built from TRBV27 and TRBJ2-7, with D maybe TRBD1 (6 bases). Trimming cost V 3 bases and J 6 bases, with 9 bases left between them. CDR1 and CDR2 (germline): MNHEY, SMNVEV (reference sequence). CDR3 length: 12 residues. CDR3 DNA sequence: TGTGCCAGCAGTTTCCCAGGGGTCGAGCAGTACTTC. Its protein is CASSFPGVEQYF.

This clone was seen just once. This rearrangement joins TRBV3-1 (or the pseudogene TRBV3-2) to TRBJ2-2; D is unclear. The CDR3 is made up of 16 amino acids. V was cut by 2 bases and J by 0 bases, with 10 bases left in between. Looked up from germline, CDR1 is LGHDT and CDR2 is YNNKEL (reference sequence). The CDR3 region has the DNA TGTGCCAGCAGCCAAACTACTTACTCGAACACCGGGGAGCTGTTTTTT. Translating it yields CASSQTTYSNTGELFF.